These 30 T cell receptor beta chains share one sample of origin, sequenced in a study of blood T cells in healthy people across ages (dated by TCRdb to about 2015). Libraries came from 5' RACE. For sequencing, an Illumina HiSeq 2500 was employed. A second PCR of about 6 to 11 cycles was performed with a sample-barcoded 5' primer and a J-beta primer mix. TCRdb reworked the public reads: Q25 trimming with fastp, MiXCR clone assembly, productive beta chains retained. CDR3 protein duplicates are merged, each entry listing the most common genes and DNA. The sample table contains about 640,000 distinct CDR3 sequences; only one count was recorded for approximately 30% of them. Around 14% of the sample is in the top ten clones. Sequenced input: blood. The receptors were gathered from a woman aged 80 or over in good health.

This clonotype was observed a handful of times. The chain recombines TRBV29-1 with TRBJ2-2; 10 bases are a match to TRBD1. This CDR3 contains 13 residues. V was clipped by 6 bases and J by 8 bases; unmatched bases: 6. The germline CDR1 and CDR2 sequences are SQVTM and ANQGSEA. DNA for the CDR3: TGCAGCGTCGGGCGGACAGGGGGGGGGGAGCTGTTTTTT. Residues: CSVGRTGGGELFF.

This clonotype was counted many times. CDR3 sequence reads: CATSDRDTRAGYGYTF. The CDR3 DNA sequence: TGTGCCACCAGCGACCGGGACACCCGCGCGGGCTATGGCTACACCTTC. This rearrangement joins TRBV15 to TRBJ1-2; TRBD1 might be the D (6 bases). The CDR3 spans 16 residues. The germline V gene has CDR1 LNHNV and CDR2 YYDKDF (reference sequence). Trimming removed 5 bases at V and 4 bases at J, with 20 bases between.

The chain couples TRBV29-1 to TRBJ2-5, with 8 bases that match TRBD2. The CDR3 spans 13 residues. Per the germline V gene, CDR1 is SQVTM and CDR2 is ANQGSEA. V lost 4 bases to trimming and J lost 5 bases; unmatched junction nucleotides: 6. The CDR3 spells CSVGAGVGETQYF. The DNA for the CDR3 is TGCAGCGTTGGAGCGGGAGTGGGGGAGACCCAGTACTTC.

This clonotype has more than one count but fewer than ten. The chain joins TRBV20-1 to TRBJ2-1; 9 nucleotides match TRBD2. CDR3 length: 14 amino acids. V gave up 4 bases and J gave up 6 bases; unmatched junction bases: 7. Germline loops: CDR1 DFQATT, CDR2 SNEGSKA (reference sequence). CDR3 bases: TGCAGTGCTACCGGGACTAGCCGTGGCAATGAGCAGTTCTTC. It yields the protein CSATGTSRGNEQFF.

A remark on this clonotype: The germline gene is not matched at one end of the junction; a read error may be the cause. The V call is TRBV12-3 or TRBV12-4, the J call TRBJ2-3, with D hard to call. The CDR3 spans 15 residues. CDR3 nucleotide sequence: TGTACCAGCAGTTTAGGCAGAGTCACTGCAGATGTGCAGTATTTT. This encodes CTSSLGRVTADVQYF.

This clonotype was observed at least ten times. The rearrangement joins TRBV7-2 to TRBJ1-2, with TRBD1 matching 9 bases. The ends lost 5 bases at V and 4 bases at J; junction bases unmatched: 8. Germline CDR1 is SGHTA and CDR2 is FQGNSA. The CDR3 consists of 15 residues. CDR3 in amino acids: CASSKQGAQGYGYTF. CDR3 DNA: TGTGCCAGCAGCAAACAGGGGGCGCAGGGCTATGGCTACACCTTC.

This clonotype appeared many times. The chain is built from TRBV7-8 and TRBJ1-1; 11 bases map to TRBD1. CDR3 length equals 17 residues. The junction had 10 bases not matched to a gene; V was cut back by 0 bases and J by 7 bases. CDR1 and CDR2 (germline): SGHVS, FQNEAQ. CDR3 amino acids: CASSLAPGQGARGEAFF. The CDR3 nucleotides read TGTGCCAGCAGCTTAGCTCCTGGACAGGGGGCGAGGGGTGAAGCTTTCTTT.

Comment on this clonotype: Just one base apart from a much larger clone, this may be a read error. V gene TRBV20-1 combines with J gene TRBJ2-3; a possible D gene is TRBD2 (6 bases). CDR3 length: 12 amino acids. The V gene's germline CDR1 is DFQATT and CDR2 SNEGSKA (reference sequence). CDR3 sequence reads: CSAPFGEDTRYF. In DNA, the CDR3 is TGCAGTGCCCCCTTCGGGGAGGATACGCGGTATTTT.

V gene TRBV12-3 or TRBV12-4 combines with J gene TRBJ2-1; possibly TRBD2 for D (5 bases). The CDR3 is made up of 14 amino acids. Trimming pared 9 bases from V and 5 bases from J, leaving 17 bases between. The CDR3 DNA is TGTGCCAGTCTTCGGGGTGTGGGGAACAATGAGCAGTTCTTC. The encoded protein is CASLRGVGNNEQFF.

The CDR3 bases are TGTGCCAGCAGCCCACTGACAGGGGCAATGGATAACTATGGCTACACCTTC. Translated: CASSPLTGAMDNYGYTF. The chain links TRBV28 to TRBJ1-2, with 8 positions matching TRBD1. Germline V CDR1 and CDR2: MDHEN, SYDVKM. Trimming at V came to 6 bases and at J to 1 base, leaving 13 bases not matched to a gene. The CDR3 contains 17 residues.

The rearrangement links TRBV20-1 to TRBJ2-3; D unresolved. The V end was cut by 3 bases, the J end by 3 bases, with 22 bases between. CDR1 is DFQATT, CDR2 SNEGSKA, per germline (reference sequence). The CDR3 is made up of 17 amino acids. The DNA of the CDR3 is TGCAGTGCTAGTAGTATGATGGACGGACCCGTAACAGATACGCAGTATTTT. Amino acid sequence: CSASSMMDGPVTDTQYF.

This clonotype has only a few counts. This may be a read error, as it is one base from a much larger clone. J is TRBJ2-1 and V is TRBV15, with D possibly matching TRBD1 (6 bases). The CDR3 has 14 residues. Per the germline V gene, CDR1 is LNHNV and CDR2 is YYDKDF (reference sequence). The CDR3: CAPSRAGQYNEQFF. The CDR3 nucleotides are TGTGCCCCCAGCAGAGCAGGACAGTACAATGAGCAGTTCTTC.

At least ten counts were recorded for this clonotype. The V call is TRBV7-9, the J call TRBJ1-5; D not certain. Germline-derived CDR1 and CDR2 are SEHNR and FQNEAQ (reference sequence). V was shortened by 3 bases and J by 3 bases, with 9 bases between the two germline ends. This CDR3 contains 14 residues. The CDR3 is CASSFSSDNQPQHF. CDR3 nucleotides: TGTGCCAGCAGCTTTTCCTCGGACAATCAGCCCCAGCATTTT.

This clonotype came up many times. V is TRBV5-1 and J is TRBJ1-2; TRBD1 agrees at 7 bases. V lost 2 bases to trimming and J lost 5 bases; unmatched junction nucleotides: 3. Looked up from germline, CDR1 is SGHRS and CDR2 is YFSETQ. The CDR3 loop spans 13 amino acids. DNA for the CDR3: TGCGCCAGCAGCTTTCCGGGACAGTATGGCTACACCTTC. As protein: CASSFPGQYGYTF.

The genes are TRBV12-3 or TRBV12-4 and TRBJ2-5; 9 bases match TRBD2. The end of the DNA aligns better with TRBJ2-7, so the J call may be wrong. This CDR3 contains 13 residues. CDR3: CASRLAGFYEQYF. The CDR3 region has the DNA TGTGCCAGCCGCCTAGCGGGGTTCTACGAGCAGTACTTC.

This clonotype was observed a handful of times. The chain combines TRBV6-2 or TRBV6-3 with TRBJ1-1, with a possible D match to TRBD1 (5 bases). This CDR3 is built from 14 residues. Per germline, CDR1 MNHEY and CDR2 SVGEGT. V dropped 4 bases and J dropped 0 bases, with 9 bases sitting between them. The CDR3 reads CASSSGLLNTEAFF. CDR3 bases: TGTGCCAGCAGTTCGGGACTTTTGAACACTGAAGCTTTCTTT.

This clonotype was counted many times. The chain combines TRBV2 with TRBJ2-7; no definite D call. This CDR3 spans 13 amino acids. Germline lookup yields CDR1 SNHLY and CDR2 FYNNEI. The germline V and J ends were trimmed by 0 bases and 5 bases, with 8 bases remaining between them. CDR3 amino acids: CASSEALGNEQYF. The CDR3 bases are TGTGCCAGCAGTGAAGCGTTGGGAAACGAGCAGTACTTC.

This clonotype was picked up a small number of times. A much larger clone lies one base from this, so it may be a read error. The genes are TRBV5-5 and TRBJ2-7; a possible D gene is TRBD2 (7 bases). The CDR3 consists of 17 residues. V was trimmed by 6 bases and J by 7 bases, leaving 29 bases between them. CDR1 is SGHKS and CDR2 is YYEKEE in the germline V gene (reference sequence). CDR3 residues: CASTRGGGGLSYNEQYF. As DNA, the CDR3 is TGTGCCAGCACCCGTGGCGGGGGCGGACTCTCCTACAATGAGCAGTACTTC. Filled out from reference TRBV5-5 and TRBJ2-7, the complete variable domain reads DAGVTQSPTHLIKTRGQQVTLRCSPISGHKSVSWYQQVLGQGPQFIFQYYEKEERGRGNFPDRFSARQFPNYSSELNVNALLLGDSALYLCASTRGGGGLSYNEQYFGPGTRLTVT.

This clonotype showed up many times. The chain recombines TRBV5-6 with TRBJ2-3; no reliable D call. With 4 bases removed from V and 4 bases from J, the gap between germline ends came to 7 bases. The CDR3 loop spans 12 amino acids. CDR1 SGHDT and CDR2 YYEEEE come from the germline V gene. CDR3 sequence (DNA): TGTGCCAGCAGCCGACCCCCAGATACGCAGTATTTT. Translation gives CASSRPPDTQYF.

The table lists this clonotype with a count of one. A much more abundant neighbour one base away suggests this may be a read error. This chain uses TRBV6-1 with TRBJ1-2; 8 nucleotides match TRBD1. The CDR3 extends over 17 amino acids. V lost 5 bases to trimming and J lost 4 bases; unmatched junction nucleotides: 15. Looked up from germline, CDR1 is MNHNS and CDR2 is SASEGT. The CDR3 coding sequence is TGTGCCAGCAGTCTTCGGACAGGGCCGGGGGCCGGCTATGGCTACACCTTC. This gives the protein CASSLRTGPGAGYGYTF.

This clonotype was seen at least ten times. The rearrangement joins TRBV19 to TRBJ2-5, with D perhaps TRBD2 (6 bases). Per the germline V gene, CDR1 is LNHDA and CDR2 is SQIVND (reference sequence). CDR3 length: 15 residues. The V end lost 6 bases, the J end lost 2 bases, and 16 bases lay between the germline ends. CDR3 nucleotide sequence: TGTGCCAGTAGGCAGAACCGGGACTGGCAAGAGACCCAGTACTTC. Amino acid sequence: CASRQNRDWQETQYF.

J is TRBJ1-4 and V is TRBV18; possible D gene TRBD1, 6 bases. The length of the CDR3 is 17 residues. V was clipped by 2 bases and J by 9 bases, with 22 bases between them. Germline V lookup: CDR1 KGHSH, CDR2 LQKENI. CDR3 nucleotides: TGTGCCAGCTCACCAAACAGGGAATCATGGATTCGGAAAAAACTGTTTTTT. This translates into CASSPNRESWIRKKLFF.

The V and J genes are TRBV12-3 or TRBV12-4 and TRBJ1-2; no reliable D call. V lost 1 base to trimming and J lost 3 bases, with 18 bases between them. The CDR3 has 17 residues. The CDR3 reads CASSLGGSESLDYGYTF. The CDR3, as DNA: TGTGCCAGCAGTTTAGGGGGATCGGAGTCTTTAGACTATGGCTACACCTTC.

V gene TRBV30 combines with J gene TRBJ1-5; a possible D gene is TRBD1 (6 bases). This CDR3 region has 13 residues. The V end was cut by 1 base, the J end by 6 bases, with 10 bases between. Germline lookup yields CDR1 GTSNPN and CDR2 SVGIG (reference sequence). Here the CDR3 reads CAWSGGGTQPQHF. The CDR3, as DNA: TGTGCCTGGAGTGGGGGGGGCACTCAGCCCCAGCATTTT. Full variable domain (missing parts from reference TRBV30 and TRBJ1-5): SQTIHQWPATLVQPVGSPLSLECTVEGTSNPNLYWYRQAAGRGLQLLFYSVGIGQISSEVPQNLSASRPQDRQFILSSKKLLLSDSGFYLCAWSGGGTQPQHFGDGTRLSIL.

This clonotype was observed a handful of times. A much larger clone is a single base away; this may be a read error. This rearrangement joins TRBV7-2 to TRBJ1-2, with TRBD1 matching over 9 bases. CDR1 is SGHTA and CDR2 is FQGNSA in the germline V gene. The CDR3 extends over 15 amino acids. J gave up 6 bases and V 2 bases, and 7 bases lay outside the gene matches. Here the CDR3 reads CASSLCGTGIDGYTF. In DNA, the CDR3 is TGTGCCAGCAGCTTATGTGGGACAGGGATCGATGGCTACACCTTC.

There are a few counts of this clonotype. The rearrangement uses TRBV11-2 and TRBJ2-3; tentatively, D is TRBD2 (6 bases). CDR3 length: 14 amino acids. With 5 bases removed from V and 1 base from J, the gap between germline ends came to 10 bases. Per the germline V gene, CDR1 is SGHAT and CDR2 is FQNNGV. The CDR3 here is CASSTEGRTDTQYF. The CDR3 nucleotides are TGTGCCAGCAGCACGGAGGGACGCACAGATACGCAGTATTTT.

This chain links TRBV7-8 with TRBJ1-4, with D tentatively TRBD1 (5 bases). Germline-derived CDR1 and CDR2 are SGHVS and FQNEAQ. V dropped 5 bases and J dropped 8 bases, with 21 bases sitting between them. The CDR3 sequence is 16 residues long. CDR3 protein: CASSRALPRAGEKLFF. CDR3 nucleotides: TGTGCCAGCAGCCGAGCCCTACCGAGGGCAGGGGAAAAACTGTTTTTT. The full variable domain, with the rest looked up from reference TRBV7-8 and TRBJ1-4, is GAGVSQSPRYKVAKRGQDVALRCDPISGHVSLFWYQQALGQGPEFLTYFQNEAQLDKSGLPSDRFFAERPEGSVSTLKIQRTQQEDSAVYLCASSRALPRAGEKLFFGSGTQLSVL.

This clonotype showed up many times. This sequence joins TRBV6-4 and TRBJ2-3; perhaps D is TRBD1 or TRBD2 (5 bases each). Per germline, CDR1 MRHNA and CDR2 SNTAGT. V was clipped by 4 bases and J by 6 bases, with 11 bases between them. The CDR3 is 13 residues long. In DNA, the CDR3 is TGTGCCAGCAGTGTGTTCTGGGGGGATACGCAGTATTTT. This sequence encodes CASSVFWGDTQYF.

V is TRBV6-5 and J is TRBJ2-7; D call uncertain. The germline V gene encodes CDR1 MNHEY and CDR2 SVGAGI. Trimming removed 6 bases from V and 4 bases from J, with 16 bases in between. This CDR3 spans 14 amino acids. For the CDR3, the DNA is TGTGCCAGCAGCCAAGGTTTCCCAGGTTACGAGCAGTACTTC. Translating it yields CASSQGFPGYEQYF.

Concerning this clonotype itself: The junction and the germline gene differ at one end; a read error may be behind it. The genes are TRBV7-2 and TRBJ1-2; 7 bases agree with TRBD1. This CDR3 is 13 amino acids long. In germline, CDR1 is SGHTA, CDR2 FQGNSA. CDR3 region: CASSSDRCYGHTF. CDR3 DNA: TGTGCCAGCAGCTCGGACAGGTGCTATGGCCACACCTTC.